These 22 T cell receptor beta chains originate from one sample sequenced in a study of early T cells in non-severe SARS-CoV-2 infection. TCRdb called the 5' RACE reads again in MiXCR, with one record for every CDR3 protein. The sample has some 37,000 distinct CDR3 sequences, more than 8% seen once. Sequencing input: whole blood. The receptors derive from an adult who was a healthcare worker with PCR-confirmed SARS-CoV-2 infection or an uninfected control (not recorded which).

This clonotype was detected ten times or more. V and J are TRBV6-5 and TRBJ2-5, with 11 bases fitting TRBD2. With 4 bases clipped from V and 4 bases from J, the junction kept 2 bases outside the gene matches. The germline gives CDR1 MNHEY, CDR2 SVGAGI. The CDR3 has 14 residues. The CDR3 sequence is CASSWGLAAETQYF. In nucleotides, the CDR3 is TGTGCCAGCAGTTGGGGACTAGCGGCAGAGACCCAGTACTTC.

This clonotype was counted many times. This rearrangement joins TRBV30 to TRBJ1-4, with D perhaps TRBD1 (6 bases). CDR3 length: 14 amino acids. Deletions cut 4 bases from V and 5 bases from J, with 14 bases between. The V gene's germline CDR1 is GTSNPN and CDR2 SVGIG (reference sequence). The CDR3 DNA reads as TGTGCCTGGAAGGGTGGGGGACAAAATGAAAAACTGTTTTTT. Protein sequence: CAWKGGGQNEKLFF. The variable domain in full, with the rest retrieved from reference TRBV30 and TRBJ1-4, is SQTIHQWPATLVQPVGSPLSLECTVEGTSNPNLYWYRQAAGRGLQLLFYSVGIGQISSEVPQNLSASRPQDRQFILSSKKLLLSDSGFYLCAWKGGGQNEKLFFGSGTQLSVL.

This clonotype has ten or more counts. The chain carries TRBV20-1 and TRBJ1-5; 8 bases match TRBD1. The CDR3 covers 13 residues. The ends lost 5 bases at V and 2 bases at J; junction bases unmatched: 2. Germline lookup yields CDR1 DFQATT and CDR2 SNEGSKA (reference sequence). This chain's CDR3 is CSASDRGNQPQHF. CDR3 in DNA: TGCAGTGCTTCGGACAGGGGCAATCAGCCCCAGCATTTT.

This clonotype was counted many times. This sequence joins TRBV28 and TRBJ2-7, with TRBD2 identical over 7 bases. This CDR3 is built from 15 residues. Losses at the gene ends were 3 bases for V and 3 bases for J; bases not matched to a gene: 8. Germline-derived CDR1 and CDR2 are MDHEN and SYDVKM. The CDR3: CASSLFLGGFYEQYF. CDR3 in DNA: TGTGCCAGCAGTTTGTTCCTCGGGGGGTTCTACGAGCAGTACTTC.

Ten or more counts support this clonotype. The CDR3 coding sequence is TGCGCCAGCAGCTCACGGACAGGGGCCACGTTAGCCAAAAACATTCAGTACTTC. Translated, it gives CASSSRTGATLAKNIQYF. The chain links TRBV4-3 to TRBJ2-4; 9 bases are shared with TRBD1. The V and J ends lost 5 bases and 0 bases, in that order; junction bases with no gene match: 11. CDR1 LGHNA and CDR2 YSLEER come from the germline V gene. The CDR3 extends over 18 amino acids.

This chain links TRBV18 with TRBJ2-3, with 8 bases lining up with TRBD1. CDR1 and CDR2 (germline): KGHSH, LQKENI. Trimming removed 6 bases from V and 7 bases from J; junction bases left unmatched: 15. The CDR3 extends over 16 amino acids. Here the CDR3 reads CASSERTGLFANTQYF. CDR3 DNA: TGTGCCAGCTCGGAAAGGACAGGGTTATTCGCGAATACGCAGTATTTT.

This clonotype was picked up many times. The chain couples TRBV29-1 to TRBJ2-1, with D perhaps TRBD1 or TRBD2 (5 bases each). Germline V gene lookup returns CDR1 SQVTM and CDR2 ANQGSEA. The CDR3 length is 15 residues. V gave up 3 bases and J gave up 0 bases, with 12 bases separating them. The CDR3: CSVEGDLVSYNEQFF. The DNA of the CDR3 is TGCAGCGTTGAGGGGGATCTGGTCTCCTACAATGAGCAGTTCTTC.

This clonotype was detected many times. J is TRBJ2-3 and V is TRBV5-1, with 12 bases lining up with TRBD2. Trimming cost V 4 bases and J 5 bases; bases outside gene matches: 5. This CDR3 has 15 residues. Germline V gene data show CDR1 as SGHRS and CDR2 as YFSETQ. This CDR3 is CASSPSLAGGDTQYF. The DNA of the CDR3 is TGCGCCAGCAGCCCGTCACTAGCGGGGGGAGATACGCAGTATTTT.

This clonotype appeared a few times. The chain has TRBV9 and TRBJ1-3, with D perhaps TRBD1 (5 bases). CDR1 and CDR2 (germline): SGDLS, YYNGEE. Trimming pared 2 bases from V and 3 bases from J, leaving 15 bases between. The CDR3 runs 16 residues. The CDR3 spells CASSVWDGRHGNTIYF. CDR3 DNA: TGTGCCAGCAGCGTGTGGGACGGCAGACATGGAAACACCATATATTTT. The full variable domain, its missing parts supplied by reference TRBV9 and TRBJ1-3, is DSGVTQTPKHLITATGQRVTLRCSPRSGDLSVYWYQQSLDQGLQFLIQYYNGEERAKGNILERFSAQQFPDLHSELNLSSLELGDSALYFCASSVWDGRHGNTIYFGEGSWLTVV.

This clonotype was seen repeatedly, ten times or more. V and J are TRBV5-6 and TRBJ2-7; D might be TRBD1 or TRBD2, each matching 5 bases. The germline gives CDR1 SGHDT, CDR2 YYEEEE. CDR3 length: 16 residues. The germline V and J ends were trimmed by 5 bases and 3 bases, with 21 bases remaining between them. The CDR3 coding sequence is TGTGCCAGCAGTCCGGGACCCACGTTGGGTGGCTACGAGCAGTACTTC. This codes for CASSPGPTLGGYEQYF.

J is TRBJ2-2 and V is TRBV29-1; 9 bases are shared with TRBD2. V was clipped by 1 base and J by 1 base; unmatched bases: 7. Germline V CDR1 and CDR2: SQVTM, ANQGSEA. The CDR3 loop spans 17 amino acids. CDR3 nucleotide sequence: TGCAGCGTTGAAGCCCCTAGCGGGGCGATGAACACCGGGGAGCTGTTTTTT. Translation: CSVEAPSGAMNTGELFF.

At least ten counts were recorded for this clonotype. The chain recombines TRBV20-1 with TRBJ2-5; TRBD2 is a possible D gene (6 bases). The germline gives CDR1 DFQATT, CDR2 SNEGSKA (reference sequence). This CDR3 is built from 16 residues. V dropped 0 bases and J dropped 1 base, with 15 bases sitting between them. The CDR3 DNA reads as TGCAGTGCTAGAGATTGGCGGGGACTTTCCCAAGAGACCCAGTACTTC. The encoded protein is CSARDWRGLSQETQYF.

This clonotype was counted at least ten times. The chain combines TRBV30 with TRBJ2-4; D could derive from TRBD1 or TRBD2 (5 bases each). The CDR3 has 16 amino acids. Trimming removed 3 bases from V and 0 bases from J, with 15 bases in between. Germline lookup yields CDR1 GTSNPN and CDR2 SVGIG (reference sequence). This chain's CDR3 is CAWSLRGEQAKNIQYF. In DNA form, the CDR3 reads TGTGCCTGGAGCCTCCGAGGGGAACAAGCCAAAAACATTCAGTACTTC.

The rearrangement uses TRBV5-1 and TRBJ1-4; D may be TRBD1 (6 bases). The CDR3 is 16 residues long. Germline V lookup: CDR1 SGHRS, CDR2 YFSETQ. The V and J ends lost 0 bases and 6 bases respectively, with 15 bases between them. The DNA for the CDR3 is TGCGCCAGCAGCTTGGTTTCTGGGGGGGCCGATGAAAAACTGTTTTTT. Protein: CASSLVSGGADEKLFF.

The J gene is TRBJ2-1, the V gene TRBV18, with TRBD2 identical over 13 bases. Germline V CDR1 and CDR2: KGHSH, LQKENI. This CDR3 is built from 18 residues. Germline trimming cut 3 bases from V and 8 bases from J; bases unmatched to any gene: 13. CDR3: CASSPYPGTSGDMYEQFF. CDR3 DNA: TGTGCCAGCTCACCTTACCCCGGGACTAGCGGGGATATGTATGAGCAGTTCTTC.

The chain has TRBV28 and TRBJ1-1; 7 positions match TRBD1. V shed 6 bases, J shed 1 base, and the junction held 2 bases outside the gene matches. The CDR3 contains 13 residues. The germline CDR1 and CDR2 sequences are MDHEN and SYDVKM. The CDR3 sequence is CASRRQGNTEAFF. CDR3 in DNA: TGTGCCAGCAGGAGACAGGGGAACACTGAAGCTTTCTTT.

In this sample, this clonotype turned up a few times. This chain links TRBV30 with TRBJ1-1; D not certain. With 2 bases removed from V and 4 bases from J, the gap between germline ends came to 14 bases. CDR3 size: 14 residues. Germline CDR1 reads GTSNPN; CDR2 reads SVGIG (reference sequence). In DNA form, the CDR3 reads TGTGCCTGGAGTACCCCGGAGGGAGGCACTGAAGCTTTCTTT. This sequence encodes CAWSTPEGGTEAFF. The whole variable domain, filled in from reference TRBV30 and TRBJ1-1, reads SQTIHQWPATLVQPVGSPLSLECTVEGTSNPNLYWYRQAAGRGLQLLFYSVGIGQISSEVPQNLSASRPQDRQFILSSKKLLLSDSGFYLCAWSTPEGGTEAFFGQGTRLTVV.

J is TRBJ2-5 and V is TRBV15; TRBD2 matches 11 bases. Germline CDR1 LNHNV, CDR2 YYDKDF (reference sequence). The trim removed 5 bases at V and 2 bases at J, leaving 7 bases unmatched. The CDR3 totals 16 residues. As DNA, the CDR3 is TGTGCCACCAGCGCCAGACTAGCGGGGACTCAAGAGACCCAGTACTTC. This encodes CATSARLAGTQETQYF.

The CDR3 DNA reads TGTGCCAGCAGCCTCGCCCCCGGGACTAGCTACTCCGAGCAGTACTTC. This translates into CASSLAPGTSYSEQYF. The gene calls are TRBV4-2 and TRBJ2-7, with TRBD2 identical over 9 bases. The CDR3 spans 16 residues. Germline V lookup: CDR1 LGHNA, CDR2 YNFKEQ. J gave up 6 bases and V 4 bases, and 13 bases lay outside the gene matches.

This rearrangement joins TRBV29-1 to TRBJ2-2; either TRBD1 or TRBD2 may supply D (5 bases each). This CDR3 comprises 12 residues. Per germline, CDR1 SQVTM and CDR2 ANQGSEA. V lost 5 bases and J 4 bases, leaving 8 bases between the germline ends. The CDR3 coding sequence is TGCAGCGTTATTGGGGGCACCGGGGAGCTGTTTTTT. As protein: CSVIGGTGELFF.

This clonotype occurred many times. The J gene is TRBJ1-1, the V gene TRBV5-5; 8 bases map to TRBD1. CDR1 SGHKS and CDR2 YYEKEE come from the germline V gene (reference sequence). This CDR3 comprises 16 residues. J lost 0 bases, V lost 0 bases, and 4 bases had no gene match. The CDR3 is CASSLAWTGMNTEAFF. CDR3 DNA sequence: TGTGCCAGCAGCTTGGCCTGGACAGGGATGAACACTGAAGCTTTCTTT.

This clonotype was detected once. This chain joins TRBV29-1 and TRBJ2-7, with 8 nucleotides matching TRBD1. V trimming: 7 bases; J trimming: 3 bases; junction bases outside the gene matches: 2. CDR3 length: 11 residues. Germline-derived CDR1 and CDR2 are SQVTM and ANQGSEA. The CDR3 coding sequence is TGCAGCGCCGGACAGGGCTACGAGCAGTACTTC. Translated, it gives CSAGQGYEQYF.